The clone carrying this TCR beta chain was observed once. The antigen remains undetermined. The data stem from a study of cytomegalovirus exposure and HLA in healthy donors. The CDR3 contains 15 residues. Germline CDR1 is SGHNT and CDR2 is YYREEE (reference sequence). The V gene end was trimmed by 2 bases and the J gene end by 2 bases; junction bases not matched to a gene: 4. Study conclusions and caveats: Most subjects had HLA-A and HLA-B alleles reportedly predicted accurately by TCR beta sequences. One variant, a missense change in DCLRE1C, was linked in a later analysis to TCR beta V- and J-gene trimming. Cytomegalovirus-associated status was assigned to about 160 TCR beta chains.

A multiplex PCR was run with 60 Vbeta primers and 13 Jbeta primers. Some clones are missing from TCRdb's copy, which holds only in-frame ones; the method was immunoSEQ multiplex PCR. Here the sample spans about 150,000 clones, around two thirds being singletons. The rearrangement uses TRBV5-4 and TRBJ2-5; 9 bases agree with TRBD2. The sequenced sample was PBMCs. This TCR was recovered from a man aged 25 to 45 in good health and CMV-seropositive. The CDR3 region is CASSLPTSGQETQYF. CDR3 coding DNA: TGTGCCAGCAGCTTACCGACTAGCGGACAAGAGACCCAGTACTTC.